The 32 T cell receptor beta chains in this list originate from one sample, sequenced in a study of OX40 agonist ivuxolimab in advanced cancers. The data were produced by immunoSEQ multiplex PCR, yet TCRdb's version contains in-frame clones alone and is incomplete. This sample yields 55,000 to 75,000 clones, of which about 86% are seen a single time; 0.85% to 1.4% belongs to the top ten. This specimen was CD4+ or CD8+ T cells sorted from blood, taken in a trial of the OX40 agonist ivuxolimab. The receptor source for this set is an adult with an advanced solid tumor such as melanoma, head and neck, liver or kidney cancer.

This chain uses TRBV30 with TRBJ2-7, with 9 bases fitting TRBD2. The germline V gene has CDR1 GTSNPN and CDR2 SVGIG (reference sequence). Trimming took 4 bases from V and 3 from J; bases not matched to a gene: 7. The CDR3 spans 14 residues. The DNA of the CDR3 is TGTGCCTGGAATATCCTTAGCGGGAGCTACGAGCAGTACTTC. It translates to CAWNILSGSYEQYF.

The chain combines TRBV19 with TRBJ2-7, with TRBD1 matching 9 bases. From germline, CDR1 is LNHDA and CDR2 SQIVND (reference sequence). This CDR3 has 17 amino acids. Trimming at V came to 5 bases and at J to 7 bases, leaving 18 bases not matched to a gene. This chain's CDR3 is CASSVHFRDRVSVEQYF. DNA for the CDR3: TGTGCCAGTAGTGTGCACTTCCGGGACAGGGTCTCCGTGGAGCAGTACTTC. Complete variable domain (other parts from reference TRBV19 and TRBJ2-7): DGGITQSPKYLFRKEGQNVTLSCEQNLNHDAMYWYRQDPGQGLRLIYYSQIVNDFQKGDIAEGYSVSREKKESFPLTVTSAQKNPTAFYLCASSVHFRDRVSVEQYFGPGTRLTVT.

The chain links TRBV2 to TRBJ2-2; 7 bases align to TRBD2. The trim removed 5 bases at V and 0 bases at J, leaving 6 bases unmatched. The CDR3 extends over 16 amino acids. Germline CDR1 SNHLY, CDR2 FYNNEI. CDR3 amino acids: CASSHPGTTNTGELFF. As DNA, the CDR3 is TGTGCCAGCAGTCATCCCGGGACTACGAACACCGGGGAGCTGTTTTTT.

The table lists this clone with a few counts. The chain combines TRBV4-2 with TRBJ2-5, with D uncertain. In germline, CDR1 is LGHNA, CDR2 YNFKEQ. The CDR3 extends over 14 amino acids. V dropped 0 bases and J dropped 5 bases, with 10 bases sitting between them. The CDR3 loop reads CASSQDIGRETQYF. Written as DNA, the CDR3 is TGTGCCAGCAGCCAAGATATAGGTCGGGAGACCCAGTACTTC.

A few counts support this clone. The CDR3 here is CASSQEWREYEQYF. CDR3 in DNA: TGCGCCAGCAGCCAAGAATGGAGAGAATACGAGCAGTACTTC. The chain recombines TRBV4-3 with TRBJ2-7; D ambiguous. Looked up from germline, CDR1 is LGHNA and CDR2 is YSLEER. The CDR3 runs to 14 residues. V gave up 0 bases and J gave up 4 bases, with 10 bases separating them.

V and J are TRBV5-6 and TRBJ2-1; 13 bases agree with TRBD2. Germline CDR1 is SGHDT and CDR2 is YYEEEE. The trim removed 4 bases at V and 3 bases at J, leaving 7 bases unmatched. This CDR3 spans 17 amino acids. The CDR3 nucleotides read TGTGCCAGCAGCCGGACTAGCGGGAGTGAGGGCTACAATGAGCAGTTCTTC. Encoded protein: CASSRTSGSEGYNEQFF.

This CDR3 is CASSLSTLAGDTQYF. CDR3 sequence (DNA): TGTGCCAGCTCCCTCTCGACCCTAGCGGGAGATACGCAGTATTTT. This rearrangement joins TRBV18 to TRBJ2-3, with 8 positions matching TRBD2. The trim removed 6 bases at V and 5 bases at J, leaving 10 bases unmatched. CDR1 and CDR2 from the germline V gene are KGHSH and LQKENI. The CDR3 spans 15 residues.

The chain combines TRBV19 with TRBJ1-2; TRBD1 agrees at 9 bases. This CDR3 is 14 amino acids long. The trim removed 7 bases at V and 6 bases at J, leaving 9 bases unmatched. Per germline, CDR1 LNHDA and CDR2 SQIVND (reference sequence). CDR3: CASTQLGQGDGYTF. The CDR3 DNA is TGTGCCAGTACCCAATTGGGACAGGGCGATGGCTACACCTTC. Variable domain in full (rest from reference TRBV19 and TRBJ1-2): DGGITQSPKYLFRKEGQNVTLSCEQNLNHDAMYWYRQDPGQGLRLIYYSQIVNDFQKGDIAEGYSVSREKKESFPLTVTSAQKNPTAFYLCASTQLGQGDGYTFGSGTRLTVV.

V and J are TRBV7-2 and TRBJ1-6; 8 bases match TRBD1. V gave up 7 bases and J gave up 6 bases; unmatched junction bases: 8. In germline, CDR1 is SGHTA, CDR2 FQGNSA. The CDR3 loop spans 15 amino acids. CDR3 in amino acids: CASTQQGGSNSPLHF. The CDR3 DNA reads as TGTGCCAGCACCCAACAGGGGGGTAGTAATTCACCCCTCCACTTT.

This clone occurred a few times. The gene calls are TRBV10-2 and TRBJ2-3; D remains ambiguous. The V and J ends lost 3 bases and 5 bases respectively, with 12 bases between them. Germline V gene sequence: CDR1 WSHSY, CDR2 SAAADI. The CDR3 is 14 amino acids. CDR3 protein: CASSETTLGDTQYF. CDR3 coding DNA: TGCGCCAGCAGTGAAACCACGTTGGGAGATACGCAGTATTTT.

The chain carries TRBV19 and TRBJ2-1, with 13 nucleotides matching TRBD2. The junction had 2 bases not matched to a gene; V was cut back by 6 bases and J by 6 bases. Germline values: CDR1 LNHDA, CDR2 SQIVND (reference sequence). The CDR3 is made up of 14 amino acids. The chain's CDR3 is CASRGTSGTNEQFF. For the CDR3, the DNA is TGTGCCAGTAGGGGGACTAGCGGGACCAATGAGCAGTTCTTC.

V and J are TRBV27 and TRBJ2-7, with unresolved D. The CDR3 covers 12 residues. The V and J ends lost 5 bases and 4 bases respectively, with 9 bases between them. Germline CDR1 and CDR2: MNHEY and SMNVEV (reference sequence). Written as DNA, the CDR3 is TGTGCCAGCAGTCCCAAGGGATACGAGCAGTACTTC. Protein: CASSPKGYEQYF.

The V call is TRBV10-3, the J call TRBJ1-1; D uncertain. The CDR3 is made up of 13 amino acids. Per germline, CDR1 ENHRY and CDR2 SYGVKD. The V end was cut by 2 bases, the J end by 1 base, with 5 bases between. The CDR3 protein is CAISELRNTEAFF. The CDR3, as DNA: TGTGCCATCAGTGAGCTCCGGAACACTGAAGCTTTCTTT.

The chain combines TRBV9 with TRBJ2-1; D is unclear. This CDR3 comprises 11 residues. The V gene lost 3 bases and the J gene lost 7 bases, with 5 bases spanning the gap. Germline V lookup: CDR1 SGDLS, CDR2 YYNGEE. The CDR3 DNA is TGTGCCAGCAGCGCCAGTAATGAGCAGTTCTTC. It specifies CASSASNEQFF.

The V and J genes are TRBV28 and TRBJ2-7; 10 nucleotides line up with TRBD1. CDR3 length: 15 amino acids. Germline CDR1 is MDHEN and CDR2 is SYDVKM. The V and J ends lost 4 bases and 2 bases, in that order; junction bases with no gene match: 5. CDR3 in DNA: TGTGCCAGCAGTTCGACAGGGGGCGAGGCCTACGAGCAGTACTTC. Protein product: CASSSTGGEAYEQYF.

The rearrangement joins TRBV30 to TRBJ2-2; D gene uncertain. V lost 0 bases to trimming and J lost 4 bases, with 12 bases between them. Germline assignment: CDR1 GTSNPN and CDR2 SVGIG (reference sequence). The CDR3 consists of 15 residues. The CDR3 sequence: CAWSVYGILTGELFF. CDR3 DNA sequence: TGTGCCTGGAGTGTATATGGGATCCTCACCGGGGAGCTGTTTTTT.

This clone was counted a single time. It may be a read error: a sequence one base away is much more abundant. J is TRBJ2-7 and V is TRBV11-2; 8 bases agree with TRBD2. From germline, CDR1 is SGHAT and CDR2 FQNNGV. CDR3 size: 14 residues. DNA of the CDR3: TGTGCCGGCAGCTCGGGACTAGGTCGGAGAGAGCAGTACTTC. It specifies CAGSSGLGRREQYF.

The chain has TRBV5-6 and TRBJ1-3; TRBD1 might be the D (6 bases). The CDR3 contains 19 residues. Trimming pared 2 bases from V and 2 bases from J, leaving 23 bases between. In germline, CDR1 is SGHDT, CDR2 YYEEEE. For the CDR3, the DNA is TGTGCCAGCAGCTTCTTGCCAGGGGACCCGGGGGAACCTGGAAACACCATATATTTT. Its protein product is CASSFLPGDPGEPGNTIYF. Together with reference TRBV5-6 and TRBJ1-3, the CDR3 gives the full variable domain: DAGVTQSPTHLIKTRGQQVTLRCSPKSGHDTVSWYQQALGQGPQFIFQYYEEEERQRGNFPDRFSGHQFPNYSSELNVNALLLGDSALYLCASSFLPGDPGEPGNTIYFGEGSWLTVV.

The chain couples TRBV21-1 to TRBJ2-7; the table calls TRBD2, which could not be checked here. TRBV21-1 is recorded as a pseudogene. The CDR3 loop spans 16 amino acids. CDR3 sequence reads: CASSIPEPGLDVYRYF. CDR3 sequence (DNA): TGTGCCAGCAGCATCCCCGAACCGGGACTGGACGTTTATCGGTACTTC.

V is TRBV2 and J is TRBJ2-1; D not resolved. Germline loops: CDR1 SNHLY, CDR2 FYNNEI. There are 13 residues in the CDR3. With 6 bases removed from V and 5 bases from J, the gap between germline ends came to 11 bases. The CDR3 coding sequence is TGTGCCAGCAGGCTCATCCTTCACAATGAGCAGTTCTTC. It encodes CASRLILHNEQFF. Full variable domain (rest looked up from reference TRBV2 and TRBJ2-1): EPEVTQTPSHQVTQMGQEVILRCVPISNHLYFYWYRQILGQKVEFLVSFYNNEISEKSEIFDDQFSVERPDGSNFTLKIRSTKLEDSAMYFCASRLILHNEQFFGPGTRLTVL.

V is TRBV6-5 and J is TRBJ2-7; 8 bases agree with TRBD1. J lost 8 bases, V lost 5 bases, and 8 bases had no gene match. Germline-derived CDR1 and CDR2 are MNHEY and SVGAGI. The CDR3 sequence is 13 residues long. In DNA, the CDR3 is TGTGCCAGCAGTCAGGGGGCGCTTAGGCAGCAGTACTTC. It specifies CASSQGALRQQYF.

This rearrangement joins TRBV5-6 to TRBJ1-1; a weak D match, TRBD1 (5 bases). The V gene's germline CDR1 is SGHDT and CDR2 YYEEEE. The CDR3 is 15 amino acids. Trimming took 0 bases from V and 9 from J, leaving 18 bases between them. This chain's CDR3 is CASSLGLGAGFKAFF. CDR3 sequence (DNA): TGTGCCAGCAGCTTGGGACTAGGGGCCGGATTCAAAGCTTTCTTT. The full variable domain, its missing parts supplied by reference TRBV5-6 and TRBJ1-1, is DAGVTQSPTHLIKTRGQQVTLRCSPKSGHDTVSWYQQALGQGPQFIFQYYEEEERQRGNFPDRFSGHQFPNYSSELNVNALLLGDSALYLCASSLGLGAGFKAFFGQGTRLTVV.

V usage is TRBV4-1 and J usage is TRBJ2-3; the D is unclear. CDR1 and CDR2 (germline): MGHRA, YSYEKL. V lost 0 bases, J lost 1 base, and 8 bases lay in between. This CDR3 has 15 residues. The chain's CDR3 is CASSQDPAGTDTQYF. Written as DNA, the CDR3 is TGCGCCAGCAGCCAAGATCCAGCTGGCACAGATACGCAGTATTTT.

The rearrangement links TRBV19 to TRBJ2-5, with TRBD2 identical over 11 bases. J lost 5 bases, V lost 5 bases, and 7 bases had no gene match. Germline V gene lookup returns CDR1 LNHDA and CDR2 SQIVND (reference sequence). The CDR3 runs 15 residues. The chain's CDR3 is CASSVGLAERETQYF. CDR3 bases: TGTGCCAGTAGTGTGGGACTAGCGGAACGGGAGACCCAGTACTTC. Full variable domain (rest looked up from reference TRBV19 and TRBJ2-5): DGGITQSPKYLFRKEGQNVTLSCEQNLNHDAMYWYRQDPGQGLRLIYYSQIVNDFQKGDIAEGYSVSREKKESFPLTVTSAQKNPTAFYLCASSVGLAERETQYFGPGTRLLVL.

The chain joins TRBV4-1 to TRBJ2-6, with 7 bases identical to TRBD2. The CDR3 is made up of 17 amino acids. The ends lost 4 bases at V and 1 base at J; junction bases unmatched: 7. From germline, CDR1 is MGHRA and CDR2 YSYEKL. CDR3 nucleotides: TGCGCCAGCAGCCCTAGCGGAACTATGTCTGGGGCCAACGTCCTGACTTTC. It translates to CASSPSGTMSGANVLTF.

The CDR3 region is CASSLLATYEQYF. The CDR3 DNA is TGTGCCAGCAGTTTACTAGCTACCTACGAGCAGTACTTC. The chain carries TRBV27 and TRBJ2-7; D perhaps matches TRBD2 (5 bases). The germline V and J ends were trimmed by 2 bases and 2 bases, with 7 bases remaining between them. Germline V gives CDR1 MNHEY, CDR2 SMNVEV (reference sequence). This CDR3 contains 13 residues.

This chain connects TRBV2 to TRBJ2-7; TRBD1 agrees at 8 bases. The CDR3 sequence is 14 residues long. V shed 5 bases and J 3 bases; nucleotides not matched to a gene: 6. CDR1 SNHLY and CDR2 FYNNEI come from the germline V gene. The CDR3 DNA sequence: TGTGCCAGCAGTCTCCCCGACAGGGGCTACGAGCAGTACTTC. Protein product: CASSLPDRGYEQYF.

This rearrangement joins TRBV11-3 to TRBJ2-5; 11 nucleotides line up with TRBD1. CDR3 length: 14 amino acids. Losses at the gene ends were 5 bases for V and 5 bases for J; bases not matched to a gene: 4. Germline CDR1 is SGHNT and CDR2 is YENEEA. CDR3 residues: CASSRGTGGETQYF. CDR3 in DNA: TGTGCCAGCAGCCGAGGGACAGGGGGGGAGACCCAGTACTTC.

This clone has only one observation. This rearrangement joins TRBV6-6 to TRBJ1-2; TRBD1 matches at 12 bases. CDR1 is MNHNY, CDR2 SVGAGI, per germline (reference sequence). The length of the CDR3 is 16 residues. After removal of 5 bases from V and 7 bases from J, the junction contained 11 bases not matched to a gene. The chain's CDR3 is CASSHKSGTGGLGYTF. The CDR3 region has the DNA TGTGCCAGCAGTCATAAATCCGGGACAGGGGGCCTTGGCTACACCTTC.

This clone has a handful of counts. The chain couples TRBV19 to TRBJ2-3, with 9 positions matching TRBD1. Looked up from germline, CDR1 is LNHDA and CDR2 is SQIVND (reference sequence). CDR3 size: 15 residues. With 6 bases clipped from V and 3 bases from J, the junction kept 7 bases outside the gene matches. In DNA form, the CDR3 reads TGTGCCAGTAGCCGCCTCGGACAGGGGACAGATACGCAGTATTTT. The encoded protein is CASSRLGQGTDTQYF.

The chain has TRBV18 and TRBJ1-2, with D unresolved. V dropped 6 bases and J dropped 0 bases, with 11 bases sitting between them. The CDR3 runs 14 residues. Germline loops: CDR1 KGHSH, CDR2 LQKENI. CDR3 region: CASSSDGPNYGYTF. The DNA of the CDR3 is TGTGCCAGCTCCTCGGACGGCCCTAACTATGGCTACACCTTC.

The V and J genes are TRBV7-2 and TRBJ2-7; 8 positions agree with TRBD1. Germline V lookup: CDR1 SGHTA, CDR2 FQGNSA. V trimming: 1 base; J trimming: 5 bases; junction bases outside the gene matches: 7. This CDR3 has 15 residues. CDR3: CASSLEGGQGHEQYF. The CDR3 bases are TGTGCCAGCAGCTTAGAGGGCGGACAGGGCCACGAGCAGTACTTC.